This record covers a single T cell receptor beta chain. Antigen: not known. This sample was taken from a study of T cell responses to AZD1222 COVID-19 vaccine. Germline-derived CDR1 and CDR2 are SGHRS and YFSETQ. CDR3 size: 13 residues. The ends lost 5 bases at V and 6 bases at J; junction bases unmatched: 6. Assay: immunoSEQ multiplex PCR; the TCRdb copy retains only in-frame clones and omits some. Among fewer than 200,000 clones, 80% to 95% were seen once, and the ten largest hold 1% to 1.5%. Overall study findings and caveats: Of the AZD1222 recipients, only 5 to 7 were seropositive at baseline. Receipt of two AZD1222 doses was followed by a rise in Spike-specific TCR breadth and depth. The repertoires were collected only after the peak T cell response.

This specimen consisted of peripheral blood, obtained on day 0 of AZD1222 vaccination. The genes are TRBV5-1 and TRBJ1-1; 8 bases are a match to TRBD1. This TCR was sampled from an adult in good health. This CDR3 is CASRYQGASEAFF. CDR3 DNA: TGCGCCAGCAGGTATCAGGGGGCTTCTGAAGCTTTCTTT.